This passage covers 14 T cell receptor beta chains from one sample sequenced in a study of blood T cells in healthy people across ages (dated by TCRdb to 2015 to 2017). Library method: 5' RACE. These reads were obtained on an Illumina HiSeq 2500. A second PCR of about 7 to 12 cycles was run with a J-beta primer mix and a sample-barcoded 5' primer. TCRdb reprocessing: public reads trimmed at Q25 with fastp, clones called with MiXCR, in-frame beta chains kept. When rows share a CDR3 protein, they turn into one entry using the most common DNA and genes. Across this sample there are some 690,000 distinct CDR3 sequences, with over 20% seen only once. The top ten clones comprise around 21% of the sample. Sequencing was done on a sample of blood. The source of these receptors is a man aged 65 to 79 in good health.

This chain joins TRBV6-6 and TRBJ1-5; D is ambiguous. V was clipped by 2 bases and J by 3 bases, with 5 bases between them. CDR3 length: 13 amino acids. Germline V lookup: CDR1 MNHNY, CDR2 SVGAGI (reference sequence). CDR3 sequence: CASSYEINQPQHF. CDR3 DNA: TGTGCCAGCAGTTACGAGATCAATCAGCCCCAGCATTTT.

The rearrangement uses TRBV2 and TRBJ2-1; D possibly matches TRBD1 or TRBD2 (6 bases each). The V gene lost 6 bases and the J gene lost 0 bases, with 12 bases spanning the gap. Germline V gene sequence: CDR1 SNHLY, CDR2 FYNNEI. CDR3 length equals 15 residues. CDR3: CASRGGRDSYNEQFF. The CDR3 region has the DNA TGTGCCAGCAGGGGGGGCAGGGACTCCTACAATGAGCAGTTCTTC.

This clonotype has only a few counts. The V gene is TRBV6-5, the J gene TRBJ2-1; D unclear. This CDR3 comprises 12 residues. V lost 2 bases to trimming and J lost 8 bases, with 7 bases between them. CDR1 is MNHEY, CDR2 SVGAGI, per germline. CDR3 amino acids: CASSYDGYEQFF. In DNA, the CDR3 is TGTGCCAGCAGTTACGACGGGTATGAGCAGTTCTTC.

V gene TRBV25-1 combines with J gene TRBJ1-6, with D perhaps matching TRBD1 (6 bases). The CDR3 sequence is 15 residues long. CDR1 is MGHDK, CDR2 SYGVNS, per germline. V was shortened by 4 bases and J by 7 bases, with 14 bases between the two germline ends. CDR3 in DNA: TGTGCCAGCAGTGGGCCCCAGGGGCGGAATTCACCCCTCCACTTT. It specifies CASSGPQGRNSPLHF.

This clonotype was seen a handful of times. The chain links TRBV12-3 or TRBV12-4 to TRBJ2-5, with 8 bases aligning to TRBD2. The J call may not be correct, given that the DNA end is closer to TRBJ2-1. CDR3 length: 13 residues. This CDR3 reads CAGNPAGDGEQFF. The CDR3 DNA sequence: TGTGCCGGCAATCCAGCGGGAGATGGTGAGCAGTTCTTC.

This clonotype was seen more than once but under ten times. The chain carries TRBV9 and TRBJ2-3; 7 bases match TRBD1. With V trimmed by 3 bases and J by 2 bases, 12 bases remained unmatched. The germline V gene has CDR1 SGDLS and CDR2 YYNGEE. CDR3 length equals 17 residues. In DNA form, the CDR3 reads TGTGCCAGCAGCGCCCCCCCAGACAGGGATATCACAGATACGCAGTATTTT. It codes for CASSAPPDRDITDTQYF.

The V gene is TRBV6-1, the J gene TRBJ2-5, with a tentative D call TRBD1 (6 bases). V lost 11 bases and J lost 1, with 26 bases in between. There are 17 residues in the CDR3. Germline loops: CDR1 MNHNS, CDR2 SASEGT. The CDR3 protein is CACEPVLGQKIQETQYF. CDR3 coding DNA: TGTGCCTGCGAACCGGTTTTAGGACAGAAAATCCAAGAGACCCAGTACTTC.

V and J are TRBV28 and TRBJ1-2; 7 nucleotides match TRBD1. J gave up 7 bases and V 6 bases, and 11 bases lay outside the gene matches. This CDR3 has 14 amino acids. CDR1 is MDHEN, CDR2 SYDVKM, per germline. The CDR3 protein is CASRTWDSSLGYTF. DNA for the CDR3: TGTGCCAGCAGGACCTGGGACAGCTCCCTTGGCTACACCTTC.

The V gene is TRBV12-3 or TRBV12-4, the J gene TRBJ1-5; no firm D call. The ends were cut back, 7 bases at V and 0 bases at J, with 7 bases in the middle. This CDR3 contains 13 residues. Here the CDR3 DNA reads TGTGCCAGCACCAGTTATAGCAATCAGCCCCAGCATTTT. Amino acid sequence: CASTSYSNQPQHF.

The V and J genes are TRBV12-3 or TRBV12-4 and TRBJ2-3, with no clear D. V was cut by 6 bases and J by 6 bases, with 13 bases left in between. This CDR3 has 13 amino acids. The CDR3 nucleotides read TGTGCCAGCAGACGAGCCTGGCAGGATACGCAGTATTTT. Its protein is CASRRAWQDTQYF.

This clonotype came up a few times. This chain links TRBV5-1 with TRBJ2-2; tentatively, D is TRBD2 (6 bases). The V gene's germline CDR1 is SGHRS and CDR2 YFSETQ. Trimming took 3 bases from V and 3 from J, leaving 12 bases between them. The CDR3 has 15 residues. CDR3 in amino acids: CASSWRADDTGELFF. CDR3 sequence (DNA): TGCGCCAGCAGCTGGAGGGCCGATGACACCGGGGAGCTGTTTTTT. Supplemented by reference TRBV5-1 and TRBJ2-2, the full variable domain reads KAGVTQTPRYLIKTRGQQVTLSCSPISGHRSVSWYQQTPGQGLQFLFEYFSETQRNKGNFPGRFSGRQFSNSRSEMNVSTLELGDSALYLCASSWRADDTGELFFGEGSRLTVL.

The V gene is TRBV4-3, the J gene TRBJ2-7; tentatively, D is TRBD1 (6 bases). V gave up 1 base and J gave up 5 bases, with 18 bases separating them. Looked up from germline, CDR1 is LGHNA and CDR2 is YSLEER. This CDR3 is built from 16 residues. CDR3 protein: CASSQGWAGAGHEQYF. For the CDR3, the DNA is TGCGCCAGCAGCCAAGGGTGGGCAGGGGCCGGTCACGAGCAGTACTTC.

This clonotype was picked up a small number of times. The chain employs TRBV6-1 and TRBJ1-4; D gene ambiguous. The germline gives CDR1 MNHNS, CDR2 SASEGT. Trimming shortened V by 7 bases and J by 2 bases, and 11 bases separated the two germline ends. The CDR3 consists of 14 residues. The CDR3 DNA reads as TGTGCCAGCACTACGGGATCGACTAATGAAAAACTGTTTTTT. Translation gives CASTTGSTNEKLFF.

The gene calls are TRBV6-5 and TRBJ2-5, with D hard to call. CDR3 length: 12 residues. Trimming removed 4 bases from V and 9 bases from J, with 12 bases in between. CDR1 MNHEY and CDR2 SVGAGI come from the germline V gene. Here the CDR3 reads CASSSGVIPQYF. The CDR3 nucleotides are TGTGCCAGCAGTTCTGGTGTCATTCCCCAGTACTTC.